This record looks at one T cell receptor (beta chain) sequence and its context. It lacks a known antigen. No qualities accompany the bases; no much larger clone lies one base away. Library generation was performed with the immunoSEQ multiplex PCR assay. For the original study's pipeline: A statistical classification framework was built to diagnose cytomegalovirus status from the catalog of TCR beta chain sequences. Drawn from immuneACCESS, this table holds only the in-frame rearrangements with V and J called that TCRdb kept. Clones are partly lost; checked studies trace under half to an unresolved V gene and leave the rest unexplained. D and trimming come from the DNA, and the V and J calls and clone size come from that table. Recorded for this sample are tens of thousands of clones; about 96% of them occurred a single time. Roughly 0.78% of the sample comes from the top ten. The source of the sample is a study of cytomegalovirus exposure and HLA in healthy donors (dated by TCRdb to about 2017). About the investigation overall: A later analysis indicated that the 100 to 150 validation repertoires were generated on the platform also employed for the approximately 690 repertoires of the first cohort. The study combined high-throughput TCR immunosequencing, statistical association of individual TCRs with disease status, and machine learning to predict cytomegalovirus infection status. Besides the first cohort of 550 to 750 subjects, a separate validation cohort made up of 90 to 150 different subjects was used. The study was designed to test whether signatures of past pathogen exposure could be identified by cataloging public T cell receptors.

Trimming removed 4 bases from V and 1 base from J, leaving 4 bases between the germline ends. CDR1 and CDR2 were assigned from the germline V gene as SNHLY and FYNNEI. From the cysteine through the phenylalanine, the CDR3 covers 13 amino acids. The read is trimmed to its CDR3 DNA, 39 bases read in frame from base 1. General findings and caveats noted by the study authors: Of the cluster scores, approximately 95% were above 0 in a later analysis, which found that TCRs clustered in the first cohort also tended to co-occur in the 120 validation repertoires. Cytomegalovirus status was reported to be diagnosed by the classifier with high specificity and sensitivity in both the original and validation cohorts. It was suggested by the authors that the approach could potentially be generalized to other disease states and immunological phenotypes. In vitro tests confirmed that a few of the cytomegalovirus-associated TCR beta chains recognize cytomegalovirus antigens. A later analysis lacked HLA typing for the validation cohort, so it scored co-occurrence in that cohort across all 110 or so repertoires. The study gave a list of roughly 150 TCR beta chains associated with cytomegalovirus. Across donors, most TCR sequences were observed very rarely, whereas some public TCRs were present in many individuals.

Donors formed part of the validation cohort, which comprised over a hundred subjects and was distinct from the first cohort of 666 subjects. This TCR was recovered from a young man in good health and CMV-seronegative. This sequence uses TRBV2 and TRBJ2-2; the D gene lacks a confident call. Sequenced sample: PBMCs. In nucleotide form, the sequence is TGTGCCAGCAGTGTCAAGAACACCGGGGAGCTGTTTTTT. Its protein reads: CASSVKNTGELFF. Beyond the CDR3, the reference TRBV2 and TRBJ2-2 genes provide the residues; the full variable domain reads: EPEVTQTPSHQVTQMGQEVILRCVPISNHLYFYWYRQILGQKVEFLVSFYNNEISEKSEIFDDQFSVERPDGSNFTLKIRSTKLEDSAMYFCASSVKNTGELFFGEGSRLTVL.